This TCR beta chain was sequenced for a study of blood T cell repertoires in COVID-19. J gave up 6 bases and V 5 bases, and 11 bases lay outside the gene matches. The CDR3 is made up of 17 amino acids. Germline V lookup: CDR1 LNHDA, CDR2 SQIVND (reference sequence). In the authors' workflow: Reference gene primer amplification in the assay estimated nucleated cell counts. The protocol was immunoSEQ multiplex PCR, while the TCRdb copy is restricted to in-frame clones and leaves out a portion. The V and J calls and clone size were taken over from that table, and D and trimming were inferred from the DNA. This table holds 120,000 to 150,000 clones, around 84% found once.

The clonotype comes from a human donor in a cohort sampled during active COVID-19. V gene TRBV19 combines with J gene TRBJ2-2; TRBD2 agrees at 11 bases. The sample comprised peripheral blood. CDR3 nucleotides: TGTGCCAGTAGTTTGGCAGGCCCTAGCGGGAGGTCCGGGGAGCTGTTTTTT. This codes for CASSLAGPSGRSGELFF. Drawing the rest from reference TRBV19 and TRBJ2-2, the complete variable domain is DGGITQSPKYLFRKEGQNVTLSCEQNLNHDAMYWYRQDPGQGLRLIYYSQIVNDFQKGDIAEGYSVSREKKESFPLTVTSAQKNPTAFYLCASSLAGPSGRSGELFFGEGSRLTVL.